This T cell receptor beta chain was sequenced for a study of identical twins. Regarding the study as a whole: The abundant beta clonotypes from cord blood had fewer insertions, and memory repertoires had none of this. Excess twin sharing in beta out-of-frame sequences was weaker. Rather than following the same donors, the conclusions depended on cross-sectional statistical analysis.

TCRdb reprocessed the 5' RACE reads with MiXCR, giving one entry per CDR3 protein. The sample gives about 280,000 distinct CDR3 sequences, 6.5% to 9.5% of which show up once; over 2% is in the top ten. A few counts support this clonotype. Its target is unknown. Per germline, CDR1 SGHAT and CDR2 FQNNGV. CDR3 length: 15 residues. The J segment lost 11 bases and the V segment lost 3 bases, leaving 13 bases of the junction unmatched. The data were also submitted as part of a second study, on yellow fever vaccine responses in identical twins.

The receptor was isolated from a young woman in good health. The gene calls are TRBV11-2 and TRBJ1-1; TRBD1 agrees at 9 bases. The material sequenced was memory (CD45RO+) T cells sorted from blood. In nucleotides, the CDR3 is TGTGCCAGCAGCTTCCCGGGGACAGGGAAAGTGGACGCTTTCTTT. Residues: CASSFPGTGKVDAFF. Using reference TRBV11-2 and TRBJ1-1 for the parts outside the CDR3, the full variable domain is EAGVAQSPRYKIIEKRQSVAFWCNPISGHATLYWYQQILGQGPKLLIQFQNNGVVDDSQLPKDRFSAERLKGVDSTLKIQPAKLEDSAVYLCASSFPGTGKVDAFFGQGTRLTVV.